This T cell receptor beta chain was captured by sequencing in a study of blood T cell repertoires in COVID-19 (dated by TCRdb to 2019 to 2021). For context, the study as a whole: Samples covering the acute and convalescent phases of COVID-19 were provided by collaborators in the United States, Italy and Spain. The repertoires were released in a freely available public database meant as a resource for research on the immune response to SARS-CoV-2. The prospective study material was composed of cDNA or gDNA derived from T cells, B-cell-depleted T cells, or PBMCs. The samples were drawn from the first 160 participants of the ongoing ImmuneRACE study and from 950 to 1,500 subjects provided by 6 global collaborators. Deeply sampled blood TCRbeta repertoires from subjects exposed to, actively infected with, or recovered from COVID-19 were included in the dataset. Nearly every sample came with metadata listing a de-identified subject ID, COVID-19 status, age in years and sex. Where HLA class I and class II types were available, the types were taken from metadata supplied by the sample provider, not from assay-based typing.

Unmatched junction bases come to 1, with V trimmed by 3 bases and J by 4 bases. The germline V gene (reference sequence) sets CDR1 to LGHDT and CDR2 to YNNKEL. From the cysteine through the phenylalanine, the CDR3 covers 14 amino acids. Here the CDR3 DNA is all that survives: 42 bases in frame from base 1. The investigation overall reported the following: How much clinical and demographic metadata was included differed by source and by participant, and the metadata was provided uncurated.

The immunoSEQ Assay, a bias-controlled multiplex PCR, was used to amplify TCRbeta CDR3 regions from genomic DNA. The study's own analysis went as follows. The number of nucleated cells in each sample was estimated by amplification of reference gene primers within the assay. To quantify the absolute abundance of each unique TCRbeta CDR3 rearrangement, sequence reads were collapsed and filtered. For each sample, productive Simpson clonality was calculated as the square root of Simpson's diversity index across productive rearrangements. TCRdb stores this immuneACCESS table with in-frame sequences only. Part of the clones is absent; in the studies checked, under half of the shortfall reflects unresolved V genes, and no reason is known for the rest. For V, J and clone size, that table is used; D and trimming come from the DNA. This sample has around 200,000 clones in its table, and around 84% of those were observed once. Roughly 5.7% of the sample is in the top ten clones.

The collaborating institutions used their own protocols to collect whole blood in K2EDTA tubes. For TCRbeta analysis, collaborators shipped samples as frozen whole blood, isolated PBMCs, or DNA extracted from either of those sample types. Turning to this clone: Its antigen is still unknown. Nothing much larger sits one base from this clone, and base qualities are not available.

Sequences were obtained from peripheral blood. The chain uses TRBV3-1 (or the pseudogene TRBV3-2) and TRBJ2-3, with 10 central nucleotides matching TRBD2. The receptor's source is a man older than 75 with acute or convalescent COVID-19. CDR3 region: CASSHSGRADTQYF. Read as DNA, the sequence is TGTGCCAGCAGCCACAGCGGGAGGGCAGATACGCAGTATTTT.